This passage covers 23 T cell receptor beta chains from one sample sequenced in a study of identical twins. TCRdb itself ran the 5' RACE reads through MiXCR, one entry per CDR3 protein. The sample gives some 710,000 distinct CDR3 sequences, 5.5% to 6.5% of which show up once; 1.5% to 2% is in the top ten. The sample taken for sequencing was naive T cells sorted from blood. All receptors derive from a man younger than 35 in good health.

This clonotype was counted between two and nine times. V is TRBV25-1 and J is TRBJ2-4; TRBD2 aligns across 10 bases. Germline-derived CDR1 and CDR2 are MGHDK and SYGVNS. The CDR3 is 16 residues long. The V gene end was trimmed by 2 bases and the J gene end by 13 bases; junction bases not matched to a gene: 14. DNA for the CDR3: TGTGCCAGCAGTGAAATATCGTCCAGCGGGAGGGCCGGGCAGTACTTC. Encoded protein: CASSEISSSGRAGQYF.

Note on this clonotype: Germline is not matched at one junction end, which may reflect a read error. The chain combines TRBV24-1 with TRBJ2-6; perhaps D is TRBD1 or TRBD2 (5 bases each). Germline V gives CDR1 KGHDR, CDR2 SFDVKD. This CDR3 region has 15 residues. The CDR3 spells CATSPSLDGANVLAF. Written as DNA, the CDR3 is TGTGCCACCAGTCCCTCGCTGGACGGGGCCAACGTCCTGGCTTTC.

This clonotype appeared a few times. This chain connects TRBV14 to TRBJ2-1; 9 bases are a match to TRBD2. V lost 0 bases to trimming and J lost 5 bases; unmatched junction nucleotides: 5. Germline V gene sequence: CDR1 SGHDN, CDR2 FVKESK. The CDR3 has 16 amino acids. This CDR3 reads CASSQDIAGEDNEQFF. CDR3 bases: TGTGCCAGCAGCCAAGATATAGCGGGAGAGGACAATGAGCAGTTCTTC.

J is TRBJ1-4 and V is TRBV27; 9 bases line up with TRBD1. Germline CDR1 reads MNHEY; CDR2 reads SMNVEV (reference sequence). This CDR3 has 16 residues. Trimming took 3 bases from V and 5 from J; bases not matched to a gene: 7. This CDR3 reads CASSFKTGTGNEKLFF. As DNA, the CDR3 is TGTGCCAGCAGTTTCAAAACCGGGACAGGGAATGAAAAACTGTTTTTT.

This clonotype was seen more than once but under ten times. The V and J genes are TRBV5-1 and TRBJ2-7; TRBD1 matches at 10 bases. This CDR3 has 16 amino acids. Unmatched junction bases numbered 7, after V lost 2 bases and J lost 2 bases. Germline values: CDR1 SGHRS, CDR2 YFSETQ. The CDR3 loop reads CASSFAGTGEAYEQYV. CDR3 DNA: TGCGCCAGCAGCTTTGCCGGGACAGGGGAGGCCTACGAGCAGTACGTC.

This clonotype was counted at least ten times. The chain couples TRBV24-1 to TRBJ2-1; D gene uncertain. This CDR3 contains 14 residues. Trimming took 9 bases from V and 6 from J, leaving 17 bases between them. Germline V gene lookup returns CDR1 KGHDR and CDR2 SFDVKD. The CDR3 DNA is TGTGCCACCCAAAACCCCGCCTCCGGCAATGAGCAGTTCTTC. Translation: CATQNPASGNEQFF.

For the CDR3, the DNA is TGTGCCACCAGTGATTCGACATGGAACACCGGGGAGCTGTTTTTT. Translated: CATSDSTWNTGELFF. The chain joins TRBV24-1 to TRBJ2-2; no definite D call. Deletions cut 2 bases from V and 1 base from J, with 7 bases between. The germline gives CDR1 KGHDR, CDR2 SFDVKD. The CDR3 has 15 amino acids.

The sample holds many counts of this clonotype. The V call is TRBV5-5, the J call TRBJ1-1, with D unresolved. Trimming took off 5 bases at V and 1 base at J, with 6 bases between the two ends. The germline V gene encodes CDR1 SGHKS and CDR2 YYEKEE (reference sequence). This CDR3 comprises 12 residues. CDR3 residues: CASRMWNTEAFF. CDR3 nucleotides: TGTGCCAGCAGGATGTGGAACACTGAAGCTTTCTTT.

This clonotype was counted ten times or more. The V and J genes are TRBV12-3 or TRBV12-4 and TRBJ2-1, with D hard to call. This CDR3 spans 13 amino acids. The ends were cut back, 5 bases at V and 9 bases at J, with 14 bases in the middle. Here the CDR3 DNA reads TGTGCCAGCAGTCTGGGCCTAGTCAGTGAGCAGTTCTTC. Its translation: CASSLGLVSEQFF.

This rearrangement joins TRBV29-1 to TRBJ2-2, with unresolved D. Germline loops: CDR1 SQVTM, CDR2 ANQGSEA. V lost 5 bases and J 0 bases, leaving 10 bases between the germline ends. The CDR3 is 14 residues long. The chain's CDR3 is CSVRVASNTGELFF. The CDR3 region has the DNA TGCAGCGTTAGGGTCGCCTCGAACACCGGGGAGCTGTTTTTT.

In the case of this clonotype: The conserved phenylalanine or tryptophan normally closing the CDR3 is absent here, so this likely arose from a read error. The DNA for the CDR3 is TGTGCCAGCAGTTACACCCTCGAGGATTCGGGAAACACCATATATTGT. Protein: CASSYTLEDSGNTIYC. The chain joins TRBV6-2 or TRBV6-3 to TRBJ1-3; D ambiguous. Trimming took off 2 bases at V and 4 bases at J, with 15 bases between the two ends. Per germline, CDR1 MNHEY and CDR2 SVGEGT. This CDR3 comprises 16 residues.

This clonotype was seen ten or more times. The chain has TRBV20-1 and TRBJ2-1; 12 bases are a match to TRBD1. The CDR3 spans 20 residues. CDR1 and CDR2 from the germline V gene are DFQATT and SNEGSKA (reference sequence). V trimming: 6 bases; J trimming: 6 bases; junction bases outside the gene matches: 24. CDR3 residues: CSANIPGTGGRLAQGNEQFF. The CDR3 DNA sequence: TGCAGTGCCAACATCCCCGGGACAGGGGGCAGACTAGCTCAGGGCAATGAGCAGTTCTTC.

This clonotype occurred many times. The chain joins TRBV10-3 to TRBJ2-5; D ambiguous. The CDR3 runs 14 residues. The germline V and J ends were trimmed by 0 bases and 5 bases, with 10 bases remaining between them. CDR1 is ENHRY and CDR2 is SYGVKD in the germline V gene. The chain's CDR3 is CAISESGRLETQYF. CDR3 nucleotide sequence: TGTGCCATCAGTGAGTCCGGACGCCTCGAGACCCAGTACTTC.

This clonotype was detected a few times. The rearrangement joins TRBV29-1 to TRBJ2-5; 10 positions agree with TRBD2. From germline, CDR1 is SQVTM and CDR2 ANQGSEA. This CDR3 has 13 residues. With V trimmed by 4 bases and J by 5 bases, 4 bases remained unmatched. The CDR3 protein is CSVVLAGRETQYF. DNA of the CDR3: TGCAGCGTTGTACTAGCGGGACGGGAGACCCAGTACTTC.

This clonotype appeared many times. V gene TRBV29-1 combines with J gene TRBJ2-4; D call uncertain. V lost 7 bases and J lost 9, with 13 bases in between. Germline lookup yields CDR1 SQVTM and CDR2 ANQGSEA. This CDR3 contains 11 residues. The CDR3 here is CSGASAGIQYF. The CDR3 coding sequence is TGCAGCGGGGCATCGGCAGGCATTCAGTACTTC.

The genes are TRBV3-1 and TRBJ2-7, with 7 bases matching TRBD2. The CDR3 covers 14 residues. The ends lost 4 bases at V and 4 bases at J; junction bases unmatched: 7. Germline V lookup: CDR1 LGHDT, CDR2 YNNKEL (reference sequence). Here the CDR3 DNA reads TGTGCCAGCAGCCCAAGGGAGGGAGGATACGAGCAGTACTTC. Translating gives CASSPREGGYEQYF.

Ten or more counts support this clonotype. V usage is TRBV20-1 and J usage is TRBJ2-1, with TRBD2 identical over 8 bases. Looked up from germline, CDR1 is DFQATT and CDR2 is SNEGSKA (reference sequence). This CDR3 spans 15 amino acids. With V trimmed by 5 bases and J by 0 bases, 6 bases remained unmatched. The CDR3: CSALLADLSYNEQFF. Here the CDR3 DNA reads TGCAGTGCTCTACTAGCGGATCTCTCCTACAATGAGCAGTTCTTC.

This clonotype has only a few counts. This chain links TRBV24-1 with TRBJ1-1, with D uncertain. The CDR3 is 13 amino acids. Germline V lookup: CDR1 KGHDR, CDR2 SFDVKD. Trimming left V 0 bases short and J 7 bases short, with 8 bases between. CDR3 sequence (DNA): TGTGCCACCAGTGATTTGTACTTGGGTGAAGCTTTCTTT. Protein sequence: CATSDLYLGEAFF.

This clonotype was picked up many times. The chain joins TRBV4-3 to TRBJ2-1, with no clear D. Per the germline V gene, CDR1 is LGHNA and CDR2 is YSLEER. V was shortened by 0 bases and J by 8 bases, with 8 bases between the two germline ends. The CDR3 covers 13 residues. CDR3 in DNA: TGCGCCAGCAGCCAAGATAGGGTGGATGAGCAGTTCTTC. It yields the protein CASSQDRVDEQFF.

There are a few counts of this clonotype. The V call is TRBV2, the J call TRBJ2-1; D is perhaps TRBD1 (6 bases). V lost 8 bases to trimming and J lost 0 bases, with 17 bases between them. This CDR3 has 16 residues. Germline assignment: CDR1 SNHLY and CDR2 FYNNEI. The CDR3 DNA follows: TGTGCCAGCCTAACGGACAGTGGAGTCTCCTACAATGAGCAGTTCTTC. This translates into CASLTDSGVSYNEQFF.

Ten or more counts support this clonotype. The chain has TRBV5-1 and TRBJ2-7; 8 nucleotides agree with TRBD1. The germline CDR1 and CDR2 sequences are SGHRS and YFSETQ. The CDR3 is 14 amino acids. The V gene end was trimmed by 4 bases and the J gene end by 0 bases; junction bases not matched to a gene: 3. This CDR3 is CASSGGTGSYEQYF. For the CDR3, the DNA is TGCGCCAGCAGCGGGGGGACAGGCTCCTACGAGCAGTACTTC. Supplemented by reference TRBV5-1 and TRBJ2-7, the full variable domain reads KAGVTQTPRYLIKTRGQQVTLSCSPISGHRSVSWYQQTPGQGLQFLFEYFSETQRNKGNFPGRFSGRQFSNSRSEMNVSTLELGDSALYLCASSGGTGSYEQYFGPGTRLTVT.

This clonotype was counted ten times or more. The genes are TRBV5-1 and TRBJ2-3; 14 bases match TRBD2. The J segment lost 5 bases and the V segment lost 2 bases, leaving 7 bases of the junction unmatched. Germline V gives CDR1 SGHRS, CDR2 YFSETQ. This CDR3 has 17 amino acids. CDR3 region: CASSFTTSGRAGDTQYF. The CDR3, as DNA: TGCGCCAGCAGCTTCACGACTAGCGGGAGGGCGGGAGATACGCAGTATTTT.

This clonotype was seen a single time. The rearrangement uses TRBV7-9 and TRBJ2-2, with 10 positions matching TRBD2. This CDR3 spans 17 amino acids. Unmatched junction bases numbered 10, after V lost 4 bases and J lost 5 bases. CDR1 is SEHNR, CDR2 FQNEAQ, per germline (reference sequence). The CDR3 sequence is CASSSITSGIFTGELFF. The CDR3 nucleotides are TGTGCCAGCAGCTCGATTACTAGCGGGATATTTACCGGGGAGCTGTTTTTT.